These 8 T cell receptor beta chains came from one sample sequenced in a study of T cells in Graves' hyperthyroidism and ophthalmopathy. From RNA transcripts, TCR beta CDR3 regions were amplified. Using the HTBI primer set, a first-round RT-PCR was run on the TCR CDR3. TCRdb reanalysed the multiplex PCR reads using MiXCR and keeps one entry per CDR3 protein. The sample lists 96,000 or so distinct CDR3 sequences, approximately 56% occurring once. Material for sequencing was blood. All receptors come from a woman in her thirties or forties with Graves' hyperthyroidism.

This clonotype was seen at least ten times. The V and J genes are TRBV7-6 and TRBJ1-3; no firm D call. The V end lost 5 bases, the J end lost 3 bases, and 14 bases lay between the germline ends. The CDR3 consists of 15 residues. Germline assignment: CDR1 SGHVS and CDR2 FNYEAQ. The CDR3 is CASSPDAYLGNTIYF. The CDR3 nucleotides are TGTGCCAGCAGCCCCGACGCCTACCTTGGAAACACCATATATTTT.

The genes are TRBV7-2 and TRBJ2-5, with 9 bases identical to TRBD2. This CDR3 contains 16 residues. Trimming cost V 5 bases and J 4 bases; bases outside gene matches: 11. The germline V gene encodes CDR1 SGHTA and CDR2 FQGNSA. CDR3 sequence reads: CASSMTAGGGRETQYF. The DNA for the CDR3 is TGTGCCAGCAGCATGACAGCGGGAGGCGGGAGAGAGACCCAGTACTTC.

The gene calls are TRBV12-3 or TRBV12-4 and TRBJ2-3, with D unclear. Trimming cost V 1 base and J 2 bases, with 10 bases left between them. This CDR3 has 15 residues. The CDR3 reads CASSLVRWDTDTQYF. In nucleotides, the CDR3 is TGTGCCAGCAGTTTAGTTCGTTGGGACACAGATACGCAGTATTTT.

This clonotype was counted at least ten times. V is TRBV29-1 and J is TRBJ1-2, with D perhaps TRBD1 (6 bases). V dropped 4 bases and J dropped 1 base, with 13 bases sitting between them. The CDR3 contains 14 residues. Germline V gives CDR1 SQVTM, CDR2 ANQGSEA. The CDR3 protein is CSVAGGRDNYGYTF. CDR3 bases: TGCAGCGTTGCGGGGGGCAGGGATAACTATGGCTACACCTTC.

This clonotype was counted many times. The gene calls are TRBV20-1 and TRBJ1-2; 8 nucleotides agree with TRBD1. The CDR3 covers 14 residues. Germline CDR1 and CDR2: DFQATT and SNEGSKA (reference sequence). After removal of 3 bases from V and 3 bases from J, the junction contained 6 bases not matched to a gene. The CDR3 region is CSASPSTGDYGYTF. DNA of the CDR3: TGCAGTGCTAGCCCATCGACAGGGGACTATGGCTACACCTTC.

The table lists this clonotype with many counts. V is TRBV6-5 and J is TRBJ1-4; D remains ambiguous. CDR3 length: 13 residues. Trimming pared 6 bases from V and 0 bases from J, leaving 5 bases between. The V gene's germline CDR1 is MNHEY and CDR2 SVGAGI. Here the CDR3 reads CASRPATNEKLFF. The CDR3 DNA reads TGTGCCAGCAGGCCAGCAACTAATGAAAAACTGTTTTTT.

Only a few counts were recorded for this clonotype. The chain links TRBV20-1 to TRBJ1-1; 12 bases agree with TRBD1. V was pared by 2 bases and J by 4 bases, with 8 bases of the junction left unmatched. From germline, CDR1 is DFQATT and CDR2 SNEGSKA (reference sequence). This CDR3 spans 16 amino acids. For the CDR3, the DNA is TGCAGTGCTAGACACCGGGACAGGGGGCGCGGCACTGAAGCTTTCTTT. Protein product: CSARHRDRGRGTEAFF.

This chain connects TRBV20-1 to TRBJ1-4; D not certain. V lost 3 bases to trimming and J lost 4 bases, with 9 bases between them. The CDR3 has 13 amino acids. The V gene's germline CDR1 is DFQATT and CDR2 SNEGSKA (reference sequence). The chain's CDR3 is CSASLGYNEKLFF. CDR3 nucleotides: TGCAGTGCTAGCTTGGGGTATAATGAAAAACTGTTTTTT.